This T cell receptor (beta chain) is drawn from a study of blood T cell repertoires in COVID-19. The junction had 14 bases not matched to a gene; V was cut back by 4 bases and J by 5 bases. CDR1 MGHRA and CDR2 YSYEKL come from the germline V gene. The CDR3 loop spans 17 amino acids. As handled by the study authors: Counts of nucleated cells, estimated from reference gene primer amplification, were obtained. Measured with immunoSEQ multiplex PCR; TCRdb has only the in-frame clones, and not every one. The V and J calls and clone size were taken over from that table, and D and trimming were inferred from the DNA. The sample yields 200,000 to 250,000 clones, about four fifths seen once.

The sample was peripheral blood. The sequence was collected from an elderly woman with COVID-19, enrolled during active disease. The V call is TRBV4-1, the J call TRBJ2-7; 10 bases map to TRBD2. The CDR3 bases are TGCGCCAGCAGCCCGCGGACTAGCGGAGCCGGGGCCCACGAGCAGTACTTC. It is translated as CASSPRTSGAGAHEQYF.